This entry lists 12 T cell receptor beta chains sequenced from one sample in a study of lymphopenia after photon versus proton radiotherapy (dated by TCRdb to the late 2010s). The method behind the library was the immunoSEQ multiplex PCR assay. The table was pulled from immuneACCESS by TCRdb, which kept in-frame rearrangements only. Such tables lose some clones; where checked, under half of the loss comes from unresolved V genes, and the rest has no known cause. The sample table records approximately 12,000 clones; 88% of these occur just once. Around 3.3% of the sample is held by the ten biggest clonotypes. This material consisted of peripheral blood, taken from a patient treated with photon-based radiotherapy. These receptors were collected from a man aged 55 to 69 with pancreatic cancer.

J is TRBJ2-2 and V is TRBV10-1; 9 positions agree with TRBD2. The ends lost 1 base at V and 4 bases at J; junction bases unmatched: 13. CDR1 is WNHNN and CDR2 is SYGVQD in the germline V gene (reference sequence). The CDR3 has 19 residues. CDR3 sequence: CASSEFPSGAYPGTGELFF. Here the CDR3 DNA reads TGCGCCAGCAGTGAGTTTCCTAGCGGGGCCTACCCGGGCACCGGGGAGCTGTTTTTT.

The V gene is TRBV30, the J gene TRBJ1-2; D is undetermined. The CDR3 is made up of 13 amino acids. V gave up 1 base and J gave up 11 bases, with 17 bases separating them. Germline CDR1 and CDR2: GTSNPN and SVGIG (reference sequence). The CDR3 DNA sequence: TGTGCCTGGAGTGAAGGCGACCGCTTCATTTACACCTTC. Its translation is CAWSEGDRFIYTF.

This clone was recorded only once. V and J are TRBV10-2 and TRBJ2-7; 7 nucleotides match TRBD1. The CDR3 spans 15 residues. V lost 6 bases, J lost 1 base, and 9 bases stayed unmatched. Germline values: CDR1 WSHSY, CDR2 SAAADI. CDR3 sequence (DNA): TGCGCCAGCAGGGAGACAGGGTTAGGATCCTACGAGCAGTACTTC. Protein sequence: CASRETGLGSYEQYF.

The chain has TRBV2 and TRBJ1-1; maybe TRBD1 (6 bases). Germline V gives CDR1 SNHLY, CDR2 FYNNEI. V gave up 5 bases and J gave up 4 bases, with 14 bases separating them. This CDR3 has 14 residues. Here the CDR3 reads CASSIGGDSTEAFF. DNA for the CDR3: TGTGCCAGCAGTATAGGGGGGGATAGCACTGAAGCTTTCTTT.

The chain couples TRBV28 to TRBJ1-4, with D possibly matching TRBD1 (5 bases). Germline V gene sequence: CDR1 MDHEN, CDR2 SYDVKM. V was trimmed by 4 bases and J by 8 bases, leaving 23 bases between them. CDR3 length: 17 residues. As DNA, the CDR3 is TGTGCCAGCAGTTCCAACAGTTGCAGGGTAGGAGAGGAAAAACTGTTTTTT. This codes for CASSSNSCRVGEEKLFF.

The chain joins TRBV7-9 to TRBJ2-7, with 8 bases that match TRBD1. The germline gives CDR1 SEHNR, CDR2 FQNEAQ (reference sequence). The CDR3 has 14 residues. V lost 2 bases to trimming and J lost 5 bases; unmatched junction nucleotides: 5. The CDR3 loop reads CASSLQGAQNEQYF. In DNA, the CDR3 is TGTGCCAGCAGCTTACAGGGGGCGCAGAACGAGCAGTACTTC.

The chain couples TRBV19 to TRBJ1-2, with D hard to call. Between the trimmed V and J ends, which lost 7 bases and 4 bases, there was a span of 7 bases. The CDR3 consists of 11 residues. CDR1 LNHDA and CDR2 SQIVND come from the germline V gene (reference sequence). The CDR3 nucleotides read TGTGCCAGTACGGACGGCTATGGCTACACCTTC. Amino acids: CASTDGYGYTF.

A word on this clone: Germline and junction disagree at one end, which may indicate a read error. The genes are TRBV7-7 and TRBJ2-5; 14 bases are shared with TRBD2. CDR1 SSHAT and CDR2 FNYEAQ come from the germline V gene (reference sequence). There are 17 residues in the CDR3. The CDR3 DNA follows: TGTGCTAGCAGCTTAAACTCCGGGACTAGCGGGGGAGAGACCCAGTACTTC. This gives the protein CASSLNSGTSGGETQYF.

The chain uses TRBV7-2 and TRBJ2-1; weak D call: TRBD2 (5 bases). The germline V and J ends were trimmed by 1 base and 6 bases, with 13 bases remaining between them. Germline CDR1 is SGHTA and CDR2 is FQGNSA. This CDR3 comprises 15 residues. The CDR3 bases are TGTGCCAGCAGCTTAGTACTAGGACCCTCCAATGAGCAGTTCTTC. Translated: CASSLVLGPSNEQFF. The full variable domain, with the rest looked up from reference TRBV7-2 and TRBJ2-1, is GAGVSQSPSNKVTEKGKDVELRCDPISGHTALYWYRQSLGQGLEFLIYFQGNSAPDKSGLPSDRFSAERTGGSVSTLTIQRTQQEDSAVYLCASSLVLGPSNEQFFGPGTRLTVL.

The J gene is TRBJ1-3, the V gene TRBV7-2; maybe TRBD1 (5 bases). The CDR3 spans 17 residues. Looked up from germline, CDR1 is SGHTA and CDR2 is FQGNSA. Trimming left V 4 bases short and J 3 bases short, with 19 bases between. The CDR3 bases are TGTGCCAGCAGCTCCGGAGGGGCAGGGTTCGGTGGAAACACCATATATTTT. Its protein product is CASSSGGAGFGGNTIYF.

This chain's CDR3 is CSADRAARAFF. In DNA form, the CDR3 reads TGCAGTGCGGACAGGGCCGCCAGGGCTTTCTTT. The chain employs TRBV20-1 and TRBJ1-1; 8 positions agree with TRBD1. In germline, CDR1 is DFQATT, CDR2 SNEGSKA (reference sequence). This CDR3 is 11 amino acids long. The junction had 8 bases not matched to a gene; V was cut back by 6 bases and J by 11 bases.

The chain employs TRBV6-5 and TRBJ1-1; D remains unclear. Germline values: CDR1 MNHEY, CDR2 SVGAGI. V was cut by 2 bases and J by 6 bases, with 10 bases left in between. CDR3 length: 13 amino acids. CDR3 in amino acids: CASSYGGVAEAFF. The DNA of the CDR3 is TGTGCCAGCAGTTACGGTGGGGTAGCTGAAGCTTTCTTT.